The next 10 T cell receptor beta chains were all read from a single sample in a study of blood T cells in healthy people across ages. Combining a sample-barcoded 5' primer with a J-beta primer mix, a second PCR ran for roughly 6 to 11 cycles. TCRdb reprocessed the 5' RACE reads via MiXCR and lists one record per CDR3 protein. Here the sample spans around 1,500,000 distinct CDR3 sequences, 28% being singletons. The sequencing sample was made of blood. The receptors originated from a woman aged 25 to 39 in good health.

This rearrangement joins TRBV6-2 or TRBV6-3 to TRBJ2-1; unclear D gene. The germline V gene has CDR1 MNHEY and CDR2 SVGEGT. V was trimmed by 0 bases and J by 14 bases, leaving 14 bases between them. The CDR3 extends over 13 amino acids. CDR3 nucleotide sequence: TGTGCCAGCAGTTACTCTGGCGAGGCGCTTAAGTTCTTC. As protein: CASSYSGEALKFF.

About this clonotype: The junction does not match germline at one end; this may be a read error. The chain links TRBV12-3 or TRBV12-4 to TRBJ2-3, with 8 bases fitting TRBD2. This CDR3 comprises 15 residues. The CDR3 DNA follows: TGTGCCAGCAGTCCCCCCGGGGGGGTCGCAGACACGCAGTATTTT. Its translation is CASSPPGGVADTQYF.

This clonotype has at least ten counts. V and J are TRBV12-3 or TRBV12-4 and TRBJ2-1; tentatively, D is TRBD2 (5 bases). V was cut by 2 bases and J by 8 bases, with 10 bases left in between. This CDR3 is built from 13 residues. The DNA for the CDR3 is TGTGCCAGCAGTTTATTGGAGGCACATGAGCAGTTCTTC. Protein sequence: CASSLLEAHEQFF.

This clonotype was detected once. One end of the junction varies from germline; a read error may be responsible. This chain links TRBV20-1 with TRBJ1-4; TRBD1 matches 9 bases. The CDR3 has 14 residues. Per the germline V gene, CDR1 is DFQATT and CDR2 is SNEGSKA (reference sequence). CDR3 region: CSAAGGQGNEKPFF. The CDR3, as DNA: TGCAGTGCTGCTGGAGGACAGGGGAATGAAAAACCGTTTTTT.

This clonotype was detected ten times or more. This rearrangement joins TRBV6-6 to TRBJ2-5, with TRBD1 matching 7 bases. The germline gives CDR1 MNHNY, CDR2 SVGAGI (reference sequence). Trimming took 6 bases from V and 4 from J; bases not matched to a gene: 8. The CDR3 extends over 14 amino acids. This chain's CDR3 is CASRSTGKGETQYF. The CDR3 DNA reads as TGTGCCAGCAGATCGACAGGGAAAGGAGAGACCCAGTACTTC.

This chain links TRBV5-1 with TRBJ2-1, with 10 bases that match TRBD1. The ends lost 0 bases at V and 10 bases at J; junction bases unmatched: 10. This CDR3 is built from 16 residues. CDR1 SGHRS and CDR2 YFSETQ come from the germline V gene. Written as DNA, the CDR3 is TGCGCCAGCAGCTTGGGGGACAGGGGCAGAAGTTCCGAGCAGTTCTTC. Its protein is CASSLGDRGRSSEQFF.

This clonotype came up a few times. V usage is TRBV5-1 and J usage is TRBJ2-6; TRBD1 might be the D (5 bases). CDR1 and CDR2 from the germline V gene are SGHRS and YFSETQ. The ends were cut back, 0 bases at V and 0 bases at J, with 10 bases in the middle. The CDR3 contains 17 residues. CDR3 sequence: CASSLAVQGSGANVLTF. The CDR3 nucleotides are TGCGCCAGCAGCTTGGCAGTTCAGGGCTCTGGGGCCAACGTCCTGACTTTC.

This clonotype was observed a handful of times. V usage is TRBV5-1 and J usage is TRBJ2-3; D gene unclear. The CDR3 totals 12 residues. V was shortened by 4 bases and J by 7 bases, with 10 bases between the two germline ends. Germline CDR1 is SGHRS and CDR2 is YFSETQ. The CDR3 reads CASSKDANTQYF. CDR3 DNA: TGCGCCAGCAGCAAGGACGCGAATACGCAGTATTTT.

The chain employs TRBV29-1 and TRBJ2-7, with D perhaps TRBD1 (5 bases). V dropped 3 bases and J dropped 5 bases, with 11 bases sitting between them. Germline V lookup: CDR1 SQVTM, CDR2 ANQGSEA. The CDR3 totals 12 residues. CDR3 DNA: TGCAGCGTTGATCAGGGAATCCACGAGCAGTACTTC. It specifies CSVDQGIHEQYF.

This clonotype occurred many times. The chain joins TRBV12-3 or TRBV12-4 to TRBJ1-5; a possible D gene is TRBD1 (6 bases). V was trimmed by 5 bases and J by 7 bases, leaving 18 bases between them. This CDR3 has 15 residues. The CDR3 region has the DNA TGTGCCAGCAGTCCGGAACAGGGAGGGGACCAGCCCCAGCATTTT. Residues: CASSPEQGGDQPQHF.